The clone carrying this TCR beta chain has more than one count but fewer than ten. Its antigen remains unknown. This specimen belongs to a study of graft-versus-host responses after intestinal transplantation. In the study overall: All of the recipients had induction that used anti-thymocyte globulin, then tacrolimus and steroids for 2 to 3 years.

The V and J ends lost 5 bases and 5 bases, in that order; junction bases with no gene match: 12. There are 15 residues in the CDR3. CDR1 is SGHTA, CDR2 FQGNSA, per germline. Some clones are missing from TCRdb's copy, which holds only in-frame ones; the method was immunoSEQ multiplex PCR. This sample carries more than 85,000 clones, roughly 80% of them seen once, and the ten largest clones take around 0.8%. This sequence was found in a human donor who received an intestinal transplant. This chain links TRBV7-2 with TRBJ2-7; 7 nucleotides agree with TRBD2. The material was unstimulated CD4+ T cells sorted from spleen or lymph node cells, obtained before intestinal transplant. CDR3 residues: CASSRRGEGWDEQYF. In DNA form, the CDR3 reads TGTGCCAGCAGCCGCCGGGGGGAGGGGTGGGACGAGCAGTACTTC. Combining the CDR3 with reference TRBV7-2 and TRBJ2-7 gives the whole variable domain GAGVSQSPSNKVTEKGKDVELRCDPISGHTALYWYRQSLGQGLEFLIYFQGNSAPDKSGLPSDRFSAERTGGSVSTLTIQRTQQEDSAVYLCASSRRGEGWDEQYFGPGTRLTVT.